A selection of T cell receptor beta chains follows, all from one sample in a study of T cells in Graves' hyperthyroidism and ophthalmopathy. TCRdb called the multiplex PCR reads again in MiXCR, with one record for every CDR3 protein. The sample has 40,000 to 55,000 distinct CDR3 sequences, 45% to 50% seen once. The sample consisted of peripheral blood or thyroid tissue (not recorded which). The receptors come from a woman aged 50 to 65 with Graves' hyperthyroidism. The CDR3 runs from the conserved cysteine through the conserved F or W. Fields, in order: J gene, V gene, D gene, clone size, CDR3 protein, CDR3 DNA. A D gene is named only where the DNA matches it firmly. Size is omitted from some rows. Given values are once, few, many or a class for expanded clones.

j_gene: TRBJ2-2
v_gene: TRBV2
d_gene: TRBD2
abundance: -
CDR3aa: CASRGLAGGTDTGELFF
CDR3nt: TGTGCCAGCCGGGGACTAGCGGGAGGAACGGACACCGGGGAGCTGTTTTTT

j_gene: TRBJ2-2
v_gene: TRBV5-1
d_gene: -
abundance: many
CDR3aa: CASSLVGRTGELFF
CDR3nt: TGCGCCAGCAGCTTAGTCGGGCGTACCGGGGAGCTGTTTTTT

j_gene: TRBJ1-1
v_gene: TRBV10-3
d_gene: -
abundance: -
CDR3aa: CASLTWTVNAEAFF
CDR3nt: TGTGCCAGCCTTACTTGGACGGTAAACGCTGAGGCTTTCTTT

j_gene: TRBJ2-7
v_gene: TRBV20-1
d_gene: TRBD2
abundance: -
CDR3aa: CSARAMTSGRPREQYF
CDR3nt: TGCAGTGCTAGAGCCATGACTAGCGGGAGACCGAGAGAGCAGTACTTC

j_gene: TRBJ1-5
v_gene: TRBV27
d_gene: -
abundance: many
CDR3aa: CASSLRGSGQPQHF
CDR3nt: TGTGCCAGCAGTTTGAGGGGCTCGGGACAGCCCCAGCATTTT

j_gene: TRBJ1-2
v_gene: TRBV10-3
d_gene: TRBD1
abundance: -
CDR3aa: CAIRAAGGADYGYTF
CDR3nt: TGTGCCATCAGGGCCGCAGGGGGCGCGGACTATGGCTACACCTTC

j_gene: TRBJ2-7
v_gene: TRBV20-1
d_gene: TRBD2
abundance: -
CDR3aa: CSAGRTSGSPRGQYF
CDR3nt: TGCAGTGCCGGCCGGACTAGCGGGAGCCCCCGGGGGCAGTACTTC

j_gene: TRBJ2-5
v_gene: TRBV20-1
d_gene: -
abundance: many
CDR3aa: CSARQRALIETQYF
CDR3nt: TGCAGTGCCCGACAGCGGGCCCTTATAGAGACCCAGTACTTC

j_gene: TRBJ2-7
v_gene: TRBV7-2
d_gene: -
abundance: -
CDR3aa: CASSLYDSYEQYF
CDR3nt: TGTGCCAGCAGCCTATACGATTCCTACGAGCAGTACTTC

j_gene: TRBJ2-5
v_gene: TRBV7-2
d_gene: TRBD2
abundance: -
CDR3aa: CASSTQLAGEETQYF
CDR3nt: TGTGCCAGCAGCACCCAACTAGCGGGAGAGGAGACCCAGTACTTC

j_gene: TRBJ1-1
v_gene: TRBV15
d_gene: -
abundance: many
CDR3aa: CATSRARDTEAFF
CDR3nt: TGTGCCACCAGCAGAGCCAGGGACACTGAAGCTTTCTTT

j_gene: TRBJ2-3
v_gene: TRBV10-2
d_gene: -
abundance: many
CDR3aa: CASSESTRTPDTQYF
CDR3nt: TGCGCCAGCAGTGAGTCTACTAGAACCCCAGATACGCAGTATTTT

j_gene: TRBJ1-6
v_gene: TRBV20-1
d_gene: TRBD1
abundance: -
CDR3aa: CSATRTGGGGSPLHF
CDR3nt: TGCAGTGCTACCCGGACAGGGGGAGGAGGATCACCCCTCCACTTT

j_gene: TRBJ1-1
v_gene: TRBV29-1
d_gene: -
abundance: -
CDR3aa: CSQDGRQVAFF
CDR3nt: TGCAGCCAAGATGGGCGACAGGTGGCTTTCTTT

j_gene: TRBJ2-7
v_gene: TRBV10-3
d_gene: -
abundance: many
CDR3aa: CAISESNRFAYEQYF
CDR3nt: TGTGCCATCAGTGAGTCGAATAGGTTCGCCTACGAGCAGTACTTC

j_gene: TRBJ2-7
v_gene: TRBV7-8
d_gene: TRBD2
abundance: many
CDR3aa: CASSLGLAGTYEQYF
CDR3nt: TGTGCCAGCAGCTTAGGACTAGCGGGAACCTACGAGCAGTACTTC

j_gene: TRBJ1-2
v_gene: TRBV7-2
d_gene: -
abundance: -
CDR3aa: CASSLASGMRGYGYTF
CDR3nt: TGTGCCAGCAGCTTAGCGTCGGGGATGAGGGGCTATGGCTACACCTTC

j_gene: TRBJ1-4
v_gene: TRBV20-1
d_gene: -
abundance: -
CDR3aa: CSARPEMGGGNEKLFF
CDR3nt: TGCAGTGCTAGACCCGAAATGGGGGGTGGTAATGAAAAACTGTTTTTT

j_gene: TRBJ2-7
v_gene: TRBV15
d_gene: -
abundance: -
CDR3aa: CATSGAASEGPEQYF
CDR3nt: TGTGCCACCAGCGGAGCTGCTAGCGAGGGGCCCGAGCAGTACTTC

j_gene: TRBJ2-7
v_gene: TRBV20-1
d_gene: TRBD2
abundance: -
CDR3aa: CSASDGGRAVYEQYF
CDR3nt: TGCAGTGCTAGTGACGGAGGGAGGGCCGTATACGAGCAGTACTTC

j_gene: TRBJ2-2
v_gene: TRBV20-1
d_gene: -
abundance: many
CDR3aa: CSATNTGELFF
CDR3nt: TGCAGTGCTACTAACACCGGGGAGCTGTTTTTT

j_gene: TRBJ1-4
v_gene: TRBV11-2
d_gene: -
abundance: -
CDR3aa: CASSPRPGVPSATNGKLFF
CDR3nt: TGTGCCAGCAGCCCGCGCCCGGGAGTCCCGTCTGCAACTAATGGAAAACTGTTTTTT

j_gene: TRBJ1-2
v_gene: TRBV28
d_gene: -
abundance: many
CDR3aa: CASAGRANYGYTF
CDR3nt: TGTGCCAGCGCAGGTAGAGCTAACTATGGCTACACCTTC

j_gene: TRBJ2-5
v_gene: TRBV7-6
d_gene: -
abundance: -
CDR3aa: CASSWGPRGQETQYF
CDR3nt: TGTGCTAGCAGCTGGGGACCGAGGGGACAAGAGACCCAGTACTTC

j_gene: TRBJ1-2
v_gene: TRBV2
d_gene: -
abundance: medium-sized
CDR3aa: CASSATDFYGYTF
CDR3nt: TGTGCCAGCAGTGCGACGGATTTTTATGGCTACACCTTC

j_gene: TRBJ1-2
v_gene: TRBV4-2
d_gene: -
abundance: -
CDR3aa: CASSPGTNYGYTF
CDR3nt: TGTGCCAGCAGCCCCGGGACCAACTATGGCTACACCTTC

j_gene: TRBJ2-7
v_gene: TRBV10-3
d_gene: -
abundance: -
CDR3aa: CAISASGLGRSYEQYF
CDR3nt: TGTGCCATCAGTGCCTCCGGACTGGGGAGGTCCTACGAGCAGTACTTC

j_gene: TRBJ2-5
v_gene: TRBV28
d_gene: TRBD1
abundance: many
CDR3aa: CASSTTGEKTQYF
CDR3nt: TGTGCCAGCAGTACGACAGGGGAAAAGACCCAGTACTTC

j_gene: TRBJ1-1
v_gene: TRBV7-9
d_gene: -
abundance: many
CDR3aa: CASSFAMRAEAFF
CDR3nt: TGTGCCAGCAGCTTTGCGATGAGGGCTGAAGCTTTCTTT

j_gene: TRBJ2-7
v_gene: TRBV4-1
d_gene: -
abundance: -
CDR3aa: CAGSQDRGTYEQYF
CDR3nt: TGCGCCGGCAGCCAAGATCGGGGGACCTACGAGCAGTACTTC

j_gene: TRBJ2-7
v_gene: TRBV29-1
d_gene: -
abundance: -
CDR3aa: CSIAGAEQYF
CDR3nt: TGCAGCATAGCCGGGGCCGAGCAGTACTTC

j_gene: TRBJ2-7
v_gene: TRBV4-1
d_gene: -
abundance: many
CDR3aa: CASSFHLRDSKGYEQYF
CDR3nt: TGCGCCAGCAGCTTCCATCTGCGGGACAGCAAAGGCTACGAGCAGTACTTC

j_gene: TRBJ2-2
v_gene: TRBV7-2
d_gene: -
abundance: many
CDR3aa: CASSLVRSGELFF
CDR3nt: TGTGCCAGCAGCTTAGTTCGGTCCGGGGAGCTGTTTTTT

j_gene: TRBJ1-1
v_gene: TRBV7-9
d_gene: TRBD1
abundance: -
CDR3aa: CASSYGQGYNTEAFF
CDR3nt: TGTGCCAGCAGCTATGGACAGGGATACAACACTGAAGCTTTCTTT

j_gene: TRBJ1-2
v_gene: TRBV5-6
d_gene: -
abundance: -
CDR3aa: CASSWGTEHCGYTF
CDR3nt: TGTGCCAGCAGCTGGGGGACGGAACACTGTGGCTACACGTTC

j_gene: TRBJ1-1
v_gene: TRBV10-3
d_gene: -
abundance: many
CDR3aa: CAIGQQKGGVNTEAFF
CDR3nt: TGTGCCATCGGACAACAAAAGGGGGGGGTGAACACTGAAGCTTTCTTT

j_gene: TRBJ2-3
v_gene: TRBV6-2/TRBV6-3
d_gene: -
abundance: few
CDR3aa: CASSYGGFQGSDTQYF
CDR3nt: TGTGCCAGCAGTTACGGAGGATTTCAAGGGTCAGATACGCAGTATTTT

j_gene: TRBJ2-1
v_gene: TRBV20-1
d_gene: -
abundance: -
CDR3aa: CSAGDTLLLGNEQFF
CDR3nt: TGCAGTGCTGGGGACACGCTCCTCTTGGGAAATGAGCAGTTCTTC

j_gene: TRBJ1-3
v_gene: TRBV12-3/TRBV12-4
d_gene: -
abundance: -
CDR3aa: CASSFGHSGNTIYF
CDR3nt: TGTGCCAGCAGTTTTGGTCACTCTGGGAACACCATATATTTT

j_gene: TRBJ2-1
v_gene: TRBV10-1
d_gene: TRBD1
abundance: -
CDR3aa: CASSVDRGHYNEQFF
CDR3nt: TGCGCCAGCAGTGTCGACAGGGGGCATTACAATGAGCAGTTCTTC

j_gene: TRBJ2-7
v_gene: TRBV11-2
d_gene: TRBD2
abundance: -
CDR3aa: CASSYSRTSGRSYEQYF
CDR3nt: TGTGCCAGCAGTTACTCAAGGACTAGCGGGAGGTCCTACGAGCAGTACTTC

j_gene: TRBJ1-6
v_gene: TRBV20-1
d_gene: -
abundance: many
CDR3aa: CSADGRSNNSPLHF
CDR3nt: TGCAGTGCTGACGGACGTTCGAATAATTCACCCCTCCACTTT

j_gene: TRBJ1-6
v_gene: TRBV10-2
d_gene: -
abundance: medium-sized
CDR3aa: CASSERNNSPLHF
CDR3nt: TGCGCCAGCAGTGAACGAAATAATTCACCCCTCCACTTT

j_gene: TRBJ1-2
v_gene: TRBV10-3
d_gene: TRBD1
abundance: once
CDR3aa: CTIRGTATMDYTF
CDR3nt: TGTACCATCAGGGGGACAGCAACTATGGACTACACCTTC

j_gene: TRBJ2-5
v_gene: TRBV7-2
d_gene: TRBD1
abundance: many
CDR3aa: CASSSHPTGWFETQYF
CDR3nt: TGTGCCAGCAGCTCCCACCCGACAGGGTGGTTTGAGACCCAGTACTTC

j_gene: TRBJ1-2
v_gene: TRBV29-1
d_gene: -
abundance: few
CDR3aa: CSVGGGYGYTF
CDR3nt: TGCAGCGTAGGAGGGGGCTATGGCTACACCTTC

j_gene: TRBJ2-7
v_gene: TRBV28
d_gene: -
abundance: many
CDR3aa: CASKQLGWGADYEQYF
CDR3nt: TGTGCCAGCAAACAACTAGGTTGGGGGGCCGACTACGAGCAGTACTTC

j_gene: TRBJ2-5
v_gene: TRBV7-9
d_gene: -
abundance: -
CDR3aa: CASSGPMNQPQYF
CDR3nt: TGTGCCAGCAGCGGTCCGATGAATCAGCCCCAGTACTTC

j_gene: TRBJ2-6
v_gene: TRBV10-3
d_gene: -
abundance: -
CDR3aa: CATSDPRTGANVLTF
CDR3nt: TGTGCCACCAGTGATCCGAGAACAGGGGCCAACGTCCTGACTTTC

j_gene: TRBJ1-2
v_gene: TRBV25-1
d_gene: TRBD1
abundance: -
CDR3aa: CASSLTDRTNDYTF
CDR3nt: TGTGCCAGCAGTCTCACGGACAGGACAAACGACTACACCTTC

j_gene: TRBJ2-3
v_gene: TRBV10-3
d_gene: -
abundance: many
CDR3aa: CATMGQGGTDTQYF
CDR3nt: TGTGCCACCATGGGCCAAGGGGGAACAGATACGCAGTATTTT

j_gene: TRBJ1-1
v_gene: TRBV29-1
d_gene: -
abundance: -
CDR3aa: CSVGQGEAFF
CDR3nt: TGCAGCGTTGGGCAGGGTGAAGCTTTCTTT

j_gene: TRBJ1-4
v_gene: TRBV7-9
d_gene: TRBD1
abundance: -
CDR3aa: CASSIKGDSPLLFF
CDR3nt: TGTGCCAGCAGCATCAAGGGGGACAGTCCCCTACTGTTTTTT

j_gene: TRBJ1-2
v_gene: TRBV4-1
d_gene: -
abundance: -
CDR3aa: CASSQGGRPEAFFGYTF
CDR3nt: -

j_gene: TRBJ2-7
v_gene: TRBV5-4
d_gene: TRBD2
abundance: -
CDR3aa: CASSLVVAGHEQYF
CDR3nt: TGTGCCAGCAGCTTGGTAGTAGCGGGACACGAGCAGTACTTC

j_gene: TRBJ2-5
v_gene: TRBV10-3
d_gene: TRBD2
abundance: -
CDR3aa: CANSYSTSGRETQYF
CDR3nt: TGTGCCAACAGTTACTCGACTAGCGGACGGGAGACCCAGTACTTC

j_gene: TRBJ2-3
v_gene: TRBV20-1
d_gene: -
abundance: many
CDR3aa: CSATDLFLGTDTQYF
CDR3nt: TGCAGTGCCACAGACCTCTTTCTGGGCACAGATACGCAGTATTTT

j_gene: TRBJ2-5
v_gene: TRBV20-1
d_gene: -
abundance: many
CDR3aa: CSAPRGVAEETQYF
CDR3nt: TGCAGTGCCCCCCGGGGAGTAGCGGAAGAGACCCAGTACTTC

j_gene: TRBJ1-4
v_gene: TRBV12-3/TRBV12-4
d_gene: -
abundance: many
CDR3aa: CASSSYSSYEKLFF
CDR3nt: TGTGCCAGCAGTTCGTACTCATCGTATGAAAAACTGTTTTTT